The text below deals with one T cell receptor beta chain. Naive CD8 cells, CD45RO-negative and positively selected for CCR7, excluded terminally differentiated effector memory CD45RA+ cells. About 30,000 T cell genomes (roughly 220 ng DNA) went into each sorted-subset replicate. Assay used: immunoSEQ multiplex PCR; TCRdb lists only in-frame clones, some missing. Of about 2,100,000 clones in the sample, approximately 94% were seen once. The sample originates from a study of shared clonotypes between healthy human individuals. Study overall: Each donor's CD8 memory used one plate, CD8 naive two, each CD4 subset three.

The sequence was obtained from a man younger than 35 in good health. Some clones in this sample may be carry-over from other donors' samples. Sequencing used naive CD8+ T cells from PBMCs.

CDR3 loop: CASSSRLKPGYTF. CDR3 DNA sequence: TGTGCCAGCAGTTCCCGACTCAAGCCTGGCTACACCTTC. J is TRBJ1-2 and V is TRBV27; D remains unclear. Trimming removed 4 bases from V and 7 bases from J, with 13 bases in between. The CDR3 contains 13 residues. Germline CDR1 MNHEY, CDR2 SMNVEV (reference sequence).